This T cell receptor (beta chain) was recovered during a study of blood T cell repertoires in COVID-19. Study as a whole: Sample material is recorded as cDNA or gDNA derived from T cells, B-cell-depleted T cells, or PBMCs.

This CDR3 comprises 16 residues. Germline lookup yields CDR1 SGDLS and CDR2 YYNGEE. J lost 8 bases, V lost 3 bases, and 11 bases had no gene match. Authors' methods: The assay estimated nucleated cells by amplifying reference gene primers. The data were produced by immunoSEQ multiplex PCR, yet TCRdb's version contains in-frame clones alone and is incomplete. The V and J calls and clone size are taken from that table; D and trimming were inferred from the DNA. Of more than 95,000 clones listed, roughly 80% are singletons. This rearrangement joins TRBV9 to TRBJ2-3; 11 positions match TRBD1. The specimen was peripheral blood. The sequence came from a man aged 70-80 years with acute or convalescent COVID-19. The CDR3 coding sequence is TGTGCCAGCAGCGCCCAGGGACAGGGGGGCAGGGGTACGCAGTATTTT. It translates to CASSAQGQGGRGTQYF.